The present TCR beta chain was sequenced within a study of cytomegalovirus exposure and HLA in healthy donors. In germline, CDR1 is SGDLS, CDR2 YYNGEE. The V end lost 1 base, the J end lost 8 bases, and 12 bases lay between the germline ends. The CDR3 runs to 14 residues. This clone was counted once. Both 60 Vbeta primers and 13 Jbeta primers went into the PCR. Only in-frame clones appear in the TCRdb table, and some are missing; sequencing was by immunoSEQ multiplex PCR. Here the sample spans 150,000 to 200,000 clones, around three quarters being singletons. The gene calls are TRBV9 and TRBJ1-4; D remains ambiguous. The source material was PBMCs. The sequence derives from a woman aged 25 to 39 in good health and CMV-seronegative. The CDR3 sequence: CASSVSSGREKLFF. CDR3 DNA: TGTGCCAGCAGCGTATCTTCGGGAAGGGAAAAACTGTTTTTT.